These 23 T cell receptor beta chains were sequenced from one sample in a study of blood T cells in healthy people across ages. Primers used in a second PCR of roughly 6 to 11 cycles were a sample-barcoded 5' primer and a J-beta primer mix. TCRdb re-called the 5' RACE reads through MiXCR, storing one row per CDR3 protein. The table records 550,000 to 650,000 distinct CDR3 sequences, about 25% of them present only once. This same sample was also taken into another study, of T cells of mothers and their children.

Specimen: blood. The source is a boy between 2 and 15 years old in good health.

This clonotype was picked up many times. This chain joins TRBV28 and TRBJ1-1, with D perhaps matching TRBD1 (5 bases). Per the germline V gene, CDR1 is MDHEN and CDR2 is SYDVKM. The CDR3 length is 13 residues. V was cut by 6 bases and J by 5 bases, with 13 bases left in between. The CDR3 DNA reads TGTGCCAGCAGCCCCGTGGGGGGGACTGAAGCTTTCTTT. It specifies CASSPVGGTEAFF.

The chain recombines TRBV2 with TRBJ2-3; D perhaps matches TRBD2 (6 bases). V was shortened by 6 bases and J by 4 bases, with 17 bases between the two germline ends. This CDR3 is built from 15 residues. Germline V gene lookup returns CDR1 SNHLY and CDR2 FYNNEI. Here the CDR3 reads CASRPVQEGSDTQYF. The CDR3 DNA is TGTGCCAGCAGACCAGTACAGGAGGGATCAGATACGCAGTATTTT.

The chain uses TRBV20-1 and TRBJ1-4; D uncertain. The CDR3 has 13 residues. Trimming stripped 3 bases from V and 10 bases from J, with 15 bases between. The germline V gene has CDR1 DFQATT and CDR2 SNEGSKA (reference sequence). The DNA for the CDR3 is TGCAGTGCTAGGGACTCCGGTCCCGGAAAACTGTTTTTT. Residues: CSARDSGPGKLFF.

This clonotype was seen more than once but under ten times. This sequence joins TRBV19 and TRBJ1-4, with D unclear. The CDR3 has 14 residues. Trimming removed 4 bases from V and 7 bases from J, with 13 bases in between. CDR1 and CDR2 from the germline V gene are LNHDA and SQIVND (reference sequence). The CDR3 is CASSTDDGGEKLFF. CDR3 bases: TGTGCCAGTAGTACCGACGACGGAGGTGAAAAACTGTTTTTT.

This clonotype showed up many times. V usage is TRBV5-1 and J usage is TRBJ2-7; 10 bases map to TRBD2. V dropped 4 bases and J dropped 3; count of bases not matched to a gene: 7. The CDR3 extends over 15 amino acids. In germline, CDR1 is SGHRS, CDR2 YFSETQ. Written as DNA, the CDR3 is TGCGCCAGCAGCGTTCTAGCGGGAGATAACTACGAGCAGTACTTC. It yields the protein CASSVLAGDNYEQYF.

The genes are TRBV10-3 and TRBJ2-6; maybe TRBD1 (5 bases). This CDR3 has 19 residues. Germline lookup yields CDR1 ENHRY and CDR2 SYGVKD. With 3 bases removed from V and 0 bases from J, the gap between germline ends came to 18 bases. In DNA, the CDR3 is TGTGCCATCAGTGACCGACAGCGCAATGGGAACTCTGGGGCCAACGTCCTGACTTTC. Translation: CAISDRQRNGNSGANVLTF.

The rearrangement joins TRBV5-8 to TRBJ2-7; perhaps D is TRBD1 or TRBD2 (5 bases each). Deletions cut 1 base from V and 5 bases from J, with 10 bases between. This CDR3 comprises 13 residues. Per the germline V gene, CDR1 is SGHTS and CDR2 is YDEGEE. The CDR3 DNA reads TGTGCCAGCAGCTTGCGGGGACGGCACGAGCAGTACTTC. Translated, it gives CASSLRGRHEQYF.

This clonotype was picked up a small number of times. The chain links TRBV11-2 to TRBJ2-5, with 11 bases that match TRBD2. The germline V gene encodes CDR1 SGHAT and CDR2 FQNNGV. The CDR3 runs 16 residues. J lost 0 bases, V lost 6 bases, and 6 bases had no gene match. Here the CDR3 reads CASRDTSGGHQETQYF. The CDR3 DNA sequence: TGTGCCAGCAGAGATACTAGCGGGGGCCACCAAGAGACCCAGTACTTC.

This clonotype was counted between two and nine times. The chain couples TRBV11-3 to TRBJ2-3, with 7 bases matching TRBD2. V dropped 4 bases and J dropped 2; count of bases not matched to a gene: 3. The CDR3 consists of 14 residues. The germline V gene encodes CDR1 SGHNT and CDR2 YENEEA. The CDR3 sequence is CASSSLADTDTQYF. The CDR3 DNA sequence: TGTGCCAGCAGCTCCCTAGCGGACACAGATACGCAGTATTTT.

The V and J genes are TRBV20-1 and TRBJ2-5; TRBD1 or TRBD2 may be the D gene (5 bases each). The germline V gene has CDR1 DFQATT and CDR2 SNEGSKA (reference sequence). Trimming took 6 bases from V and 2 from J, leaving 19 bases between them. The CDR3 extends over 15 amino acids. CDR3 coding DNA: TGCAGTGCGTTGATTCCGGGACGCCCGCAAGAGACCCAGTACTTC. Its protein product is CSALIPGRPQETQYF.

This clonotype was observed a handful of times. V is TRBV11-3 and J is TRBJ2-1; TRBD2 aligns across 9 bases. The germline V gene has CDR1 SGHNT and CDR2 YENEEA. CDR3 length: 18 residues. The J segment lost 3 bases and the V segment lost 2 bases, leaving 11 bases of the junction unmatched. The CDR3 region is CASSLSPIAGVGYNEQFF. The CDR3 DNA reads as TGTGCCAGCAGCTTAAGCCCCATAGCGGGAGTGGGCTACAATGAGCAGTTCTTC.

The table lists this clonotype with a few counts. The chain links TRBV30 to TRBJ1-4; D gene unclear. Germline CDR1 and CDR2: GTSNPN and SVGIG (reference sequence). Between the trimmed V and J ends, which lost 8 bases and 7 bases, there was a span of 14 bases. The CDR3 consists of 12 residues. CDR3: CAGNMRSEKLFF. CDR3 DNA: TGTGCCGGGAATATGCGGAGTGAAAAACTGTTTTTT.

This chain links TRBV7-9 with TRBJ1-2, with D possibly matching TRBD1 (6 bases). Per the germline V gene, CDR1 is SEHNR and CDR2 is FQNEAQ (reference sequence). CDR3 length: 14 residues. Between the trimmed V and J ends, which lost 3 bases and 5 bases, there was a span of 13 bases. CDR3 bases: TGTGCCAGCAGCTTGGGGGCCCAGGGGTATGGCTACACCTTC. This encodes CASSLGAQGYGYTF.

The sample holds many counts of this clonotype. The gene calls are TRBV12-3 or TRBV12-4 and TRBJ2-5; 10 bases agree with TRBD1. This CDR3 has 14 amino acids. V dropped 6 bases and J dropped 5; count of bases not matched to a gene: 6. The CDR3 is CASRGDRGGETQYF. CDR3 nucleotides: TGTGCCAGCAGGGGGGACAGGGGTGGGGAGACCCAGTACTTC.

This clonotype was found a few times. V is TRBV3-1 and J is TRBJ2-2, with D perhaps TRBD2 (5 bases). Germline CDR1 LGHDT, CDR2 YNNKEL (reference sequence). The V gene lost 6 bases and the J gene lost 3 bases, with 8 bases spanning the gap. The CDR3 loop spans 13 amino acids. The DNA of the CDR3 is TGTGCCAGCAGGGGAGAGGACACCGGGGAGCTGTTTTTT. Its translation: CASRGEDTGELFF.

The sample holds a few counts of this clonotype. This chain connects TRBV14 to TRBJ2-4; 9 nucleotides align to TRBD1. Germline values: CDR1 SGHDN, CDR2 FVKESK. CDR3 size: 16 residues. The V and J ends lost 0 bases and 6 bases, in that order; junction bases with no gene match: 6. CDR3 in amino acids: CASSQDMTGGSNIQYF. The CDR3 nucleotides read TGTGCCAGCAGCCAAGATATGACAGGGGGATCAAACATTCAGTACTTC.

This clonotype has only a few counts. This rearrangement joins TRBV7-6 to TRBJ2-1; 8 nucleotides align to TRBD2. The germline V gene encodes CDR1 SGHVS and CDR2 FNYEAQ. CDR3 length equals 15 residues. Germline trimming cut 1 base from V and 6 bases from J; bases unmatched to any gene: 5. CDR3: CASSLDRAGGNEQFF. The CDR3 DNA follows: TGTGCCAGCAGCTTAGACAGGGCGGGGGGCAATGAGCAGTTCTTC.

On this clonotype itself: The CDR3 ends on some other residue instead of the conserved phenylalanine or tryptophan, so this is likely a read error. The chain is built from TRBV12-3 or TRBV12-4 and TRBJ1-6; TRBD1 matches at 7 bases. The CDR3 is 15 residues long. V lost 4 bases, J lost 7 bases, and 7 bases stayed unmatched. This chain's CDR3 is CASSSQGVLNSPLHS. The DNA of the CDR3 is TGTGCCAGCAGTTCCCAGGGGGTATTGAATTCACCCCTCCACTCT.

This clonotype was observed a few times. One end of the junction does not line up with germline, which may come from a read error. The J gene is TRBJ2-4, the V gene TRBV27, with 7 bases fitting TRBD2. The CDR3 sequence is 17 residues long. CDR1 and CDR2 (germline): MNHEY, SMNVEV (reference sequence). CDR3 loop: CASSPRMSGVAKSIQYF. As DNA, the CDR3 is TGTGCCAGCAGTCCTAGAATGAGCGGGGTAGCCAAAAGCATTCAGTACTTC.

There are many counts of this clonotype. The genes are TRBV20-1 and TRBJ1-2; TRBD1 is a possible D gene (6 bases). The CDR3 consists of 13 residues. Germline CDR1 DFQATT, CDR2 SNEGSKA (reference sequence). The CDR3: CRADRSFNYGYTF. The CDR3 DNA reads as TGCAGGGCCGACAGGAGCTTTAACTATGGCTACACCTTC.

The chain carries TRBV20-1 and TRBJ2-1; 12 nucleotides match TRBD2. V shed 5 bases and J 0 bases; nucleotides not matched to a gene: 5. Germline assignment: CDR1 DFQATT and CDR2 SNEGSKA (reference sequence). The CDR3 is made up of 16 amino acids. The CDR3 loop reads CSALGTSGRSYNEQFF. The CDR3 bases are TGCAGTGCTCTCGGGACTAGCGGGCGCTCCTACAATGAGCAGTTCTTC.

The chain is built from TRBV24-1 and TRBJ2-1; D is perhaps TRBD1 (6 bases). The germline V and J ends were trimmed by 6 bases and 5 bases, with 10 bases remaining between them. The CDR3 is made up of 13 amino acids. Germline CDR1 reads KGHDR; CDR2 reads SFDVKD. CDR3 nucleotides: TGTGCCACCAGTCTGACAGGCAACAATGAGCAGTTCTTC. This encodes CATSLTGNNEQFF.

This clonotype was counted only a few times. The chain couples TRBV7-9 to TRBJ2-5, with TRBD1 as a possible D gene (6 bases). The better agreement between TRBJ2-7 and the DNA end casts doubt on the J call. The CDR3 contains 12 residues. CDR1 SEHNR and CDR2 FQNEAQ come from the germline V gene (reference sequence). The CDR3 nucleotides read TGTGCCAGCAGCTTTACAGGGCGCGAGCAGTACTTC. It specifies CASSFTGREQYF.